This T cell receptor (beta chain) was retrieved from a study of T cell responses to AZD1222 COVID-19 vaccine. For the study at large: The study pooled second doses at about 4 or about 12 weeks. Study conclusions and caveats: Unmutated regions of variants are reportedly targeted by nearly half of spike-specific TCRs.

Only in-frame clones appear in the TCRdb table, and some are missing; sequencing was by immunoSEQ multiplex PCR. The table includes about 110,000 clones, just over 85% detected once. V shed 6 bases and J 1 base; nucleotides not matched to a gene: 4. The germline CDR1 and CDR2 sequences are SGHTA and FQGNSA. There are 14 residues in the CDR3. For this clone: What it recognizes is unknown.

V usage is TRBV7-2 and J usage is TRBJ1-1; TRBD1 aligns across 8 bases. The material was peripheral blood, obtained on day 0 of AZD1222 vaccination. This receptor was taken from an adult in good health. The CDR3 bases are TGTGCCAGCAGTTTGGACAGGGCGAACACTGAAGCTTTCTTT. This translates into CASSLDRANTEAFF.